This T cell receptor (beta chain) emerged from a study of long-term antiretroviral therapy in people with HIV. Study-level results: When set beside controls, HIV repertoires had CDR3 length ranges that were narrower. Repertoire composition at all time points was dominated by clones that had expanded before ART.

Details on this clone: The antigen is unknown.

Germline V lookup: CDR1 SGDLS, CDR2 YYNGEE. This CDR3 region has 12 residues. Between the trimmed V and J ends, which lost 2 bases and 3 bases, there was a span of 4 bases. Running of the v3.0 immunoSEQ assay took place at survey level. Sequencing was designed to cover roughly 40,000-50,000 T-cell genomes in each sample. Profiled with immunoSEQ multiplex PCR; TCRdb holds only in-frame clones, not every one. The profile shows tens of thousands of clones, more than 75% of them singletons. Roughly 0.95-11 million cryopreserved PBMC were held in samples before DNA extraction. The specimen was unsorted PBMCs, collected approximately 2.5 years after starting antiretroviral therapy. V gene TRBV9 combines with J gene TRBJ2-3; the D is unclear. The receptor was isolated from a woman between 45 and 65 years old with HIV. This chain's CDR3 is CASSVGTDTQYF. DNA for the CDR3: TGTGCCAGCAGCGTCGGGACAGATACGCAGTATTTT. The full variable domain, rest sourced from reference TRBV9 and TRBJ2-3, is DSGVTQTPKHLITATGQRVTLRCSPRSGDLSVYWYQQSLDQGLQFLIQYYNGEERAKGNILERFSAQQFPDLHSELNLSSLELGDSALYFCASSVGTDTQYFGPGTRLTVL.